The sample holds many counts of the clone carrying this T cell receptor beta chain. TCRdb independently ran MiXCR on the reads; one entry per CDR3 protein. The sample lists about 300,000 distinct CDR3 sequences; roughly a tenth were seen once. This sample was taken from a study of T cell repertoires in cytomegalovirus infection. The sequence derives from a human donor in good health (CMV status not recorded). Some clones in this sample may be carry-over from other donors' samples. The sequencing input was PBMCs.

Here the CDR3 DNA reads TGTGCCAGCACCCCCCGGTCTAGCGGGGGGGCATATGAGCAGTTCTTC. This translates into CASTPRSSGGAYEQFF. The J gene is TRBJ2-1, the V gene TRBV7-2; TRBD2 matches 12 bases. Germline lookup yields CDR1 SGHTA and CDR2 FQGNSA. The CDR3 covers 16 residues. V gave up 7 bases and J gave up 8 bases; unmatched junction bases: 12. Full variable domain (missing parts from reference TRBV7-2 and TRBJ2-1): GAGVSQSPSNKVTEKGKDVELRCDPISGHTALYWYRQSLGQGLEFLIYFQGNSAPDKSGLPSDRFSAERTGGSVSTLTIQRTQQEDSAVYLCASTPRSSGGAYEQFFGPGTRLTVL.